This TCR beta chain was captured in a study of response to subunit inactivated influenza vaccine. Findings and caveats of the study: The study's authors posited that every seasonal influenza vaccination enlists few new T cells.

CDR3 length equals 13 residues. From germline, CDR1 is LNHNV and CDR2 YYDKDF (reference sequence). Trimming removed 4 bases from V and 0 bases from J, with 7 bases in between. TCRdb re-analysed the RT-PCR reads in MiXCR, keeping a single row per CDR3 protein. The profile shows 650,000 to 800,000 distinct CDR3 sequences, approximately 15% of them singletons. Worth noting for this clonotype: Its target is unknown.

The gene calls are TRBV15 and TRBJ2-7; TRBD2 is a possible D gene (5 bases). The receptor's source is a man over 45 who received an inactivated influenza vaccine. This material consisted of PBMCs from blood, taken less than 15 days before vaccination. CDR3 DNA sequence: TGTGCCACCAGCACGGAGGTCTCCTACGAGCAGTACTTC. Translation gives CATSTEVSYEQYF. Full variable domain (rest looked up from reference TRBV15 and TRBJ2-7): DAMVIQNPRYQVTQFGKPVTLSCSQTLNHNVMYWYQQKSSQAPKLLFHYYDKDFNNEADTPDNFQSRRPNTSFCFLDIRSPGLGDTAMYLCATSTEVSYEQYFGPGTRLTVT.